Here is one T cell receptor (beta chain) with its context. Antigen unknown. Collection occurred without any documented infections or immune events in donors. Clones were sequenced by immunoSEQ multiplex PCR, and TCRdb holds only the in-frame ones, with some missing. The sample records 75,000 to 90,000 clones, about 90% being singletons. This entry comes from a study of identifying expanded T cells in peripheral blood. Study-level points and caveats: Clone count variance between two-week samples rose with total template count. Differentially abundant clones: approximately 1.3 between replicates, approximately 15 at around 15 days, over 18 at four.

Sequencing used blood. This TCR came from a person between 18 and 75 years old in good health.

The CDR3 protein is CASGLGNYGYTF. CDR3 coding DNA: TGTGCTAGTGGTTTGGGTAACTATGGCTACACCTTC. This chain links TRBV12-5 with TRBJ1-2; D unclear. The germline V gene has CDR1 LGHNT and CDR2 FRNRAP. CDR3 length equals 12 residues. With 1 base removed from V and 1 base from J, the gap between germline ends came to 1 base.